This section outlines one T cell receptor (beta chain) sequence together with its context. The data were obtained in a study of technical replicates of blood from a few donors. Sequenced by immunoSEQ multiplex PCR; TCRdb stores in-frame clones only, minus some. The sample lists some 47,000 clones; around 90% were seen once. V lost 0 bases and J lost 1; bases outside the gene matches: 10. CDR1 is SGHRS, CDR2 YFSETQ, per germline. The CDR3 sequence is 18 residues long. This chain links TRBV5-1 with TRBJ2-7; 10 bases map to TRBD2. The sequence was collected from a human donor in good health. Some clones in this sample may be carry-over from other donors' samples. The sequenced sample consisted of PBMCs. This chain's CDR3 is CASSLARLAGESSYEQYF. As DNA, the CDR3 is TGCGCCAGCAGCTTGGCTCGGCTAGCGGGAGAGAGTTCCTACGAGCAGTACTTC.